One and the same sample provided the 24 T cell receptor beta chains below, sequenced in a study of blood T cell repertoires in COVID-19. Clones were sequenced by immunoSEQ multiplex PCR, and TCRdb holds only the in-frame ones, with some missing. Found here are 160,000 or so clones, around 84% of them singletons; the top ten hold roughly 19%. Sequenced material: peripheral blood. Every receptor here comes from an elderly woman with acute or convalescent COVID-19.

The V gene is TRBV7-9, the J gene TRBJ2-7, with TRBD2 matching 10 bases. The J segment lost 4 bases and the V segment lost 2 bases, leaving 5 bases of the junction unmatched. Germline lookup yields CDR1 SEHNR and CDR2 FQNEAQ (reference sequence). There are 15 residues in the CDR3. In DNA form, the CDR3 reads TGTGCCAGCAGCTTACTCAGCGGGGGGGAGTACGAGCAGTACTTC. This gives the protein CASSLLSGGEYEQYF.

This clone turned up a few times. The chain employs TRBV21-1 and TRBJ1-5. TRBV21-1 is given as a pseudogene. This CDR3 spans 17 amino acids. The CDR3 DNA reads TGTGCCAGCAGCCCCCCGGGAAAACAGTATAGCAATCAGCCCCAGCATTTT. Its protein is CASSPPGKQYSNQPQHF.

The V call is TRBV5-1, the J call TRBJ2-7; 8 bases line up with TRBD1. V shed 4 bases and J 3 bases; nucleotides not matched to a gene: 9. There are 15 residues in the CDR3. Germline CDR1 is SGHRS and CDR2 is YFSETQ. CDR3 bases: TGCGCCAGCAGCCAAGGACAGGGAGTCAGCTACGAGCAGTACTTC. Protein: CASSQGQGVSYEQYF.

This clone was seen only a few times. The gene calls are TRBV11-2 and TRBJ1-1; perhaps TRBD1 as D (5 bases). The CDR3 covers 14 residues. Looked up from germline, CDR1 is SGHAT and CDR2 is FQNNGV. V shed 7 bases and J shed 3 bases, with 15 bases lying between them. CDR3 sequence (DNA): TGTGCCAGCAACCCCCATGTCAGGGACACTGAAGCTTTCTTT. Translation gives CASNPHVRDTEAFF.

The chain combines TRBV5-1 with TRBJ1-1; 7 bases align to TRBD1. With 3 bases clipped from V and 0 bases from J, the junction kept 5 bases outside the gene matches. Germline CDR1 reads SGHRS; CDR2 reads YFSETQ. The CDR3 has 15 amino acids. The CDR3 bases are TGCGCCAGCAGCTACGGTACAGGGGTGAACACTGAAGCTTTCTTT. Protein: CASSYGTGVNTEAFF. The full variable domain, completed using reference TRBV5-1 and TRBJ1-1, is KAGVTQTPRYLIKTRGQQVTLSCSPISGHRSVSWYQQTPGQGLQFLFEYFSETQRNKGNFPGRFSGRQFSNSRSEMNVSTLELGDSALYLCASSYGTGVNTEAFFGQGTRLTVV.

This chain connects TRBV6-1 to TRBJ1-2; unclear D gene. The CDR3 has 16 amino acids. Trimming left V 4 bases short and J 6 bases short, with 21 bases between. CDR1 MNHNS and CDR2 SASEGT come from the germline V gene. CDR3 nucleotide sequence: TGTGCCAGCAGTGGCTTTGGGAACCACGGCGGGGATGGCTACACCTTC. The encoded protein is CASSGFGNHGGDGYTF.

The chain employs TRBV11-2 and TRBJ2-5; a possible D gene is TRBD2 (6 bases). CDR3 length: 17 amino acids. Germline V gene data show CDR1 as SGHAT and CDR2 as FQNNGV. V shed 4 bases and J shed 4 bases, with 22 bases lying between them. This CDR3 is CASSYRDWGTGGETQYF. CDR3 DNA sequence: TGTGCCAGCAGCTACCGGGACTGGGGTACCGGCGGAGAGACCCAGTACTTC.

The chain carries TRBV3-1 (or the pseudogene TRBV3-2) and TRBJ2-5; 13 bases match TRBD2. In germline, CDR1 is LGHDT, CDR2 YNNKEL (reference sequence). This CDR3 has 17 residues. J was trimmed by 4 bases and V by 0 bases; bases with no gene match: 5. The CDR3 region is CASSQDVGLAGSETQYF. In DNA, the CDR3 is TGTGCCAGCAGCCAAGACGTGGGACTAGCGGGATCAGAGACCCAGTACTTC.

This clone was found a few times. The genes are TRBV19 and TRBJ1-5; D is possibly TRBD1 (5 bases). The CDR3 covers 15 residues. CDR1 and CDR2 from the germline V gene are LNHDA and SQIVND (reference sequence). The V end lost 1 base, the J end lost 0 bases, and 7 bases lay between the germline ends. In DNA form, the CDR3 reads TGTGCCAGTAGTATAGGACAGACTAGCAATCAGCCCCAGCATTTT. The encoded protein is CASSIGQTSNQPQHF.

This clone was seen just once. This chain connects TRBV7-9 to TRBJ2-7; the D is unclear. Germline CDR1 and CDR2: SEHNR and FQNEAQ (reference sequence). The CDR3 is made up of 14 amino acids. Trimming removed 2 bases from V and 2 bases from J, with 10 bases in between. The CDR3 reads CASSLISGPYEQYF. As DNA, the CDR3 is TGTGCCAGCAGCTTAATTAGTGGGCCCTACGAGCAGTACTTC.

The chain joins TRBV7-6 to TRBJ2-2; the match to TRBD1 covers 8 bases. CDR1 is SGHVS and CDR2 is FNYEAQ in the germline V gene. The CDR3 spans 17 residues. V was clipped by 1 base and J by 4 bases; unmatched bases: 8. The CDR3, as DNA: TGTGCCAGCAGCTTAGAAGCAGGGGGCAAGGGCACCGGGGAGCTGTTTTTT. It translates to CASSLEAGGKGTGELFF.

Only a few counts were recorded for this clone. The chain carries TRBV6-2 or TRBV6-3 and TRBJ2-7, with D perhaps matching TRBD1 (5 bases). Germline values: CDR1 MNHEY, CDR2 SVGEGT. The CDR3 contains 16 residues. The V end lost 2 bases, the J end lost 5 bases, and 19 bases lay between the germline ends. This CDR3 is CASSYGPGWGQNEQYF. CDR3 coding DNA: TGTGCCAGCAGTTACGGCCCAGGCTGGGGCCAGAACGAGCAGTACTTC.

The CDR3 reads CASSQSHSGGRSGELFF. Here the CDR3 DNA reads TGTGCCAGCAGCCAATCTCATAGCGGGGGACGGTCCGGGGAGCTGTTTTTT. The chain is built from TRBV3-1 (or the pseudogene TRBV3-2) and TRBJ2-2; 9 bases align to TRBD2. The CDR3 sequence is 17 residues long. Germline CDR1 LGHDT, CDR2 YNNKEL (reference sequence). The V segment lost 2 bases and the J segment 6 bases; nucleotides outside the gene matches: 10.

The chain carries TRBV28 and TRBJ1-1; TRBD1 might be the D (6 bases). V lost 6 bases, J lost 4 bases, and 18 bases lay in between. The germline CDR1 and CDR2 sequences are MDHEN and SYDVKM. The CDR3 loop spans 15 amino acids. CDR3 bases: TGTGCCAGCAGCCCTGGGGGGGCGTTGACCACTGAAGCTTTCTTT. Translation: CASSPGGALTTEAFF. Variable domain in full (rest from reference TRBV28 and TRBJ1-1): DVKVTQSSRYLVKRTGEKVFLECVQDMDHENMFWYRQDPGLGLRLIYFSYDVKMKEKGDIPEGYSVSREKKERFSLILESASTNQTSMYLCASSPGGALTTEAFFGQGTRLTVV.

The V and J genes are TRBV5-6 and TRBJ2-1; 8 positions match TRBD2. The length of the CDR3 is 14 residues. The V gene's germline CDR1 is SGHDT and CDR2 YYEEEE. The V segment lost 5 bases and the J segment 3 bases; nucleotides outside the gene matches: 4. As DNA, the CDR3 is TGTGCCAGCAGTACTAGCGGCTACTACAATGAGCAGTTCTTC. Translating it yields CASSTSGYYNEQFF.

The chain joins TRBV5-1 to TRBJ2-7, with D tentatively TRBD1 (6 bases). Looked up from germline, CDR1 is SGHRS and CDR2 is YFSETQ. CDR3 length equals 14 residues. Trimming shortened V by 1 base and J by 4 bases, and 12 bases separated the two germline ends. CDR3 in amino acids: CASSLIRGRYEQYF. CDR3 nucleotide sequence: TGCGCCAGCAGCTTGATCAGGGGAAGATACGAGCAGTACTTC.

The gene calls are TRBV7-9 and TRBJ2-7; D is undetermined. Trimming took 5 bases from V and 5 from J, leaving 19 bases between them. This CDR3 has 15 residues. The germline gives CDR1 SEHNR, CDR2 FQNEAQ (reference sequence). The CDR3 DNA follows: TGTGCCAGCAGCAGACCAGCCGGCCCCCAGGACGAGCAGTACTTC. This translates into CASSRPAGPQDEQYF.

The chain couples TRBV24-1 to TRBJ2-1; TRBD2 is a possible D gene (6 bases). Trimming took off 3 bases at V and 5 bases at J, with 16 bases between the two ends. The CDR3 is 16 amino acids. CDR1 is KGHDR and CDR2 is SFDVKD in the germline V gene. The CDR3 spells CATSDSGGSDDNEQFF. The DNA of the CDR3 is TGTGCCACCAGTGATAGTGGGGGGTCCGACGACAATGAGCAGTTCTTC.

V is TRBV9 and J is TRBJ2-1, with D tentatively TRBD1 (5 bases). Trimming pared 0 bases from V and 2 bases from J, leaving 9 bases between. CDR3 length: 15 amino acids. Looked up from germline, CDR1 is SGDLS and CDR2 is YYNGEE. In DNA, the CDR3 is TGTGCCAGCAGCGTAGAGGGGATGACCTACAATGAGCAGTTCTTC. Translating it yields CASSVEGMTYNEQFF.

The rearrangement joins TRBV2 to TRBJ1-5, with TRBD1 as a possible D gene (5 bases). This CDR3 has 15 residues. Trimming left V 5 bases short and J 8 bases short, with 19 bases between. Germline V gene lookup returns CDR1 SNHLY and CDR2 FYNNEI. The CDR3 DNA reads TGTGCCAGCAGTTTTGACCGGGGGTTGTCGGAGCCCCAGCATTTT. It codes for CASSFDRGLSEPQHF.

The J gene is TRBJ1-6, the V gene TRBV12-5; 10 bases fit TRBD1. CDR1 and CDR2 from the germline V gene are LGHNT and FRNRAP. This CDR3 region has 14 residues. V dropped 5 bases and J dropped 7; count of bases not matched to a gene: 2. CDR3 region: CASGPGQGNSPLHF. The DNA of the CDR3 is TGTGCTAGTGGTCCGGGACAGGGGAATTCACCCCTCCACTTT.

The chain carries TRBV7-2 and TRBJ1-6; D remains ambiguous. Trimming cost V 1 base and J 8 bases, with 6 bases left between them. Per germline, CDR1 SGHTA and CDR2 FQGNSA. The CDR3 extends over 13 amino acids. CDR3 sequence reads: CASSLVEDSPLHF. The DNA of the CDR3 is TGTGCCAGCAGCTTAGTGGAGGATTCACCCCTCCACTTT.

The chain uses TRBV3-1 (or the pseudogene TRBV3-2) and TRBJ2-7, with TRBD2 matching 13 bases. J gave up 7 bases and V 5 bases, and 5 bases lay outside the gene matches. The CDR3 length is 14 residues. Germline CDR1 is LGHDT and CDR2 is YNNKEL (reference sequence). CDR3 loop: CASSILAGGWEQYF. The DNA of the CDR3 is TGTGCCAGCAGCATACTAGCGGGAGGGTGGGAGCAGTACTTC.

The chain links TRBV12-3 or TRBV12-4 to TRBJ1-2; D perhaps matches TRBD1 (5 bases). The CDR3 covers 13 residues. V lost 4 bases to trimming and J lost 2 bases, with 8 bases between them. CDR3 sequence: CASSSAGNYGYTF. The CDR3 DNA sequence: TGTGCCAGCAGTTCGGCAGGGAACTATGGCTACACCTTC.